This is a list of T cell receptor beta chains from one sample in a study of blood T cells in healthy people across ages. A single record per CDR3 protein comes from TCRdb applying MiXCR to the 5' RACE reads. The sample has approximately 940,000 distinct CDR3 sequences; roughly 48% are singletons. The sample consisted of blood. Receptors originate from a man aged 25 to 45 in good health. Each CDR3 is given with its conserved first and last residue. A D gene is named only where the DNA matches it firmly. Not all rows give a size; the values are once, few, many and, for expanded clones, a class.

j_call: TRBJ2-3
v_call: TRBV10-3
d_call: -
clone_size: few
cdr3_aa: CAIGPDPRTDTQYF
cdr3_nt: TGTGCCATCGGCCCCGACCCGCGGACAGATACGCAGTATTTT

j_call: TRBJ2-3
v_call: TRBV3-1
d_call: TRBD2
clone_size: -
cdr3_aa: CASSPKPGLAGTDTQYF
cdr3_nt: TGTGCCAGCAGCCCCAAACCGGGACTAGCGGGCACAGATACGCAGTATTTT

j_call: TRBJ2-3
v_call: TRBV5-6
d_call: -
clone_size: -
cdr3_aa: CASSLAGLQDTQYF
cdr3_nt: TGTGCCAGCAGCTTGGCGGGCCTCCAAGATACGCAGTATTTT

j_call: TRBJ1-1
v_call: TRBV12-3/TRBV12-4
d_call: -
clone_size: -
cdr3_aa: CASSPRQQSTEAFF
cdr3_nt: TGTGCCAGCAGTCCCCGACAGCAGAGCACTGAAGCTTTCTTT

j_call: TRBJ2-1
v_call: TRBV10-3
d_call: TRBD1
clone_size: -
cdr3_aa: CASAGQVGDEQFF
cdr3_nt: TGTGCCAGTGCGGGACAGGTTGGCGATGAGCAGTTCTTC

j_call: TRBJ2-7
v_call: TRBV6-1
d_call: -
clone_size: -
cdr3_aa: CASSEADSTFYEQYF
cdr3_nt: TGTGCCAGCAGTGAAGCGGACAGCACCTTCTACGAGCAGTACTTC

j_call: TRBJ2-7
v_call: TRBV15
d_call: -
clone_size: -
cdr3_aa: CATSRDRQGEQYF
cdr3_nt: TGTGCCACCAGCAGAGACCGACAAGGCGAGCAGTACTTC

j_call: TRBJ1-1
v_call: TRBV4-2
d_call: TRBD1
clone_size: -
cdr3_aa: CASRGDSRGTEAFF
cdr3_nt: TGTGCCAGCAGGGGGGACAGCCGAGGCACTGAAGCTTTCTTT

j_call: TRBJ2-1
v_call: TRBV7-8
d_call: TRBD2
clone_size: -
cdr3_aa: CAGSPTGSGGVYNEQFF
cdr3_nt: TGTGCCGGCAGCCCCACGGGTAGCGGGGGGGTATACAATGAGCAGTTCTTC

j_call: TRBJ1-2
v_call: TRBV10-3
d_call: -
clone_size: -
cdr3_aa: CAISEFDTGYTF
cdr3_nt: TGTGCCATCAGTGAGTTCGACACCGGCTACACCTTC

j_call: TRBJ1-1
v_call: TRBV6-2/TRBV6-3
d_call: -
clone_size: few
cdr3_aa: CASSWQRVLYTEAFF
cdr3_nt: TGTGCCAGCAGTTGGCAGAGGGTCCTCTACACTGAAGCTTTCTTT

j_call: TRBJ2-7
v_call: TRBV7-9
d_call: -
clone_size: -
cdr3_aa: CASSLDGIYEQYF
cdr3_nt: TGTGCCAGCAGTCTTGACGGGATCTACGAGCAGTACTTC

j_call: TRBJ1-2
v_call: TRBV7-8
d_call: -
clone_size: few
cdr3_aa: CASRRGTGSNYGYTF
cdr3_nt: TGTGCCAGCAGGCGCGGGACGGGCTCTAACTATGGCTACACCTTC

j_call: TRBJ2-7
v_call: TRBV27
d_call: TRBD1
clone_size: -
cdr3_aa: CASSSPGGARYEQYF
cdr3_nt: TGTGCCAGCAGTTCCCCAGGGGGCGCAAGGTACGAGCAGTACTTC

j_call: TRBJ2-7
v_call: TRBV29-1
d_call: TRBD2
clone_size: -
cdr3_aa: CSVGGGISSYEQYF
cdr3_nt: TGCAGCGTTGGCGGGGGAATAAGCTCCTACGAGCAGTACTTC

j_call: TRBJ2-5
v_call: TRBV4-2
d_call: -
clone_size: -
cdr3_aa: CASSQEQTFRQETQYF
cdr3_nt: TGTGCCAGCAGCCAAGAACAGACCTTCAGGCAGGAGACCCAGTACTTC

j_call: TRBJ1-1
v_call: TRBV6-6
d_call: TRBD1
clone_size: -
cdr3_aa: CASSIGGVGTEAFF
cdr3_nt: TGTGCCAGCAGTATAGGGGGCGTTGGCACTGAAGCTTTCTTT

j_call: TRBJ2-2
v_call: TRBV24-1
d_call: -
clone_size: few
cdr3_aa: CATSDLKQGSYKYTGELFF
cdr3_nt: TGTGCCACCAGTGATCTCAAACAGGGCTCCTATAAGTACACCGGGGAGCTGTTTTTT

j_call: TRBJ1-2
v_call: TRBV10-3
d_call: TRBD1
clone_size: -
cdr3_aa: CATVRDRGFDGYTF
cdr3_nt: TGTGCCACCGTCAGGGACAGGGGATTCGATGGCTACACCTTC

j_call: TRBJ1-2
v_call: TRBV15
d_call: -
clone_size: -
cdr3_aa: CATSRDRVRGEGYTF
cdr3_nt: TGTGCCACCAGCAGAGATCGGGTTCGAGGGGAAGGCTACACCTTC

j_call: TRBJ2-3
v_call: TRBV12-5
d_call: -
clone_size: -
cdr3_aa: CASGLGQSSTDTQYF
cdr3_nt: TGTGCTAGTGGCCTCGGACAGTCTAGCACAGATACGCAGTATTTT

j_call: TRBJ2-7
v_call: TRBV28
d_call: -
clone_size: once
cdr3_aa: CASSLLSGGYNEQYF
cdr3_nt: TGTGCCAGCAGTTTACTTTCAGGAGGATACAATGAGCAGTACTTC

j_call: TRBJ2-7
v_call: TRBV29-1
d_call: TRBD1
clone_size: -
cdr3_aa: CSDGTGDRYEQYF
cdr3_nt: TGCAGCGATGGGACAGGGGATCGATACGAGCAGTACTTC

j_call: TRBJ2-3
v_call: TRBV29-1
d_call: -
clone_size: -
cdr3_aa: CSVVYRATDTQYF
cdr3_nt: TGCAGCGTTGTCTACAGGGCCACAGATACGCAGTATTTT

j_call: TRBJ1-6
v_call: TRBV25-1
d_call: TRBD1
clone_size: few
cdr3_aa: CAISSGTANSPLHF
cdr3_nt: TGTGCCATTTCGTCCGGGACAGCCAATTCACCCCTCCACTTT

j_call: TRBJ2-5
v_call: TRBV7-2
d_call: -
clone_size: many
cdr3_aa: CASSPFQLQETQYF
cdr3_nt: TGTGCCAGCAGCCCGTTCCAATTACAAGAGACCCAGTACTTC

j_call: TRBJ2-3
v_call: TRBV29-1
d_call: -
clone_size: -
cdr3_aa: CSVASGLLFTDTQYF
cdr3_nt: TGCAGCGTTGCTTCCGGACTCCTTTTCACAGATACGCAGTATTTT

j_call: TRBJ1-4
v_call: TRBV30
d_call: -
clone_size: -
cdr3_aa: CAWSLAENEKLFF
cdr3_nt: TGTGCCTGGAGTCTCGCGGAGAATGAAAAACTGTTTTTT

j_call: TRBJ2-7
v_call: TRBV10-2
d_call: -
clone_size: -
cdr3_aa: CASSPPLLYEQYF
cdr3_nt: TGCGCCAGCAGCCCCCCGTTACTCTACGAGCAGTACTTC

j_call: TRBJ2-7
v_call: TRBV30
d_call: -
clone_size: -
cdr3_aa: CAWSDPIDRYYEQYF
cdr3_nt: TGTGCCTGGAGTGACCCGATTGACAGGTACTACGAGCAGTACTTC

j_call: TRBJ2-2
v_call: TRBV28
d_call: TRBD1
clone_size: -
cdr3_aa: CASSGQGATGELFF
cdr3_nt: TGTGCCAGCAGTGGACAGGGGGCGACCGGGGAGCTGTTTTTT

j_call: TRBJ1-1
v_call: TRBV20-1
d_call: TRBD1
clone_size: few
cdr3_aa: CSARTGSDTEAFF
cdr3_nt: TGCAGTGCCAGGACAGGGAGTGACACTGAAGCTTTCTTT

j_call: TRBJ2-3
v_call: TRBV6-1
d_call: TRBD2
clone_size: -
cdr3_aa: CASSEGVWGGDTQYF
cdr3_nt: TGTGCCAGCAGTGAAGGTGTATGGGGGGGTGATACGCAGTATTTT

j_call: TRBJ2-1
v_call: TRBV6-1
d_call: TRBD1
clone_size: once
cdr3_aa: CASSEVGTGSYNEQFF
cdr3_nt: TGTGCCAGCAGTGAAGTTGGGACAGGAAGCTACAATGAGCAGTTCTTC

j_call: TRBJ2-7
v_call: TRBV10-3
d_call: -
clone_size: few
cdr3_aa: CAIKPGFSYEQYF
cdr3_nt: TGTGCCATCAAACCGGGATTTTCCTACGAGCAGTACTTC

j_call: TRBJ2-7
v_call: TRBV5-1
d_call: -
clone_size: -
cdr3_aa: CASSLDPGRVGNEQYF
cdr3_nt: TGCGCCAGCAGCTTGGACCCCGGCAGGGTGGGAAATGAGCAGTACTTC

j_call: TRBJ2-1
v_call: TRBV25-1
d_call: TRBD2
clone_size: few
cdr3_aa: CASSGRLAGSLYNEQFF
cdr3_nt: TGTGCCAGCAGTGGGAGACTAGCGGGGTCCCTCTACAATGAGCAGTTCTTC

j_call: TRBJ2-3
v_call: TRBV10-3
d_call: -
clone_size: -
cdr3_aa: CAISVGVDTQYF
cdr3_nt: TGTGCCATCAGTGTCGGGGTAGATACGCAGTATTTT

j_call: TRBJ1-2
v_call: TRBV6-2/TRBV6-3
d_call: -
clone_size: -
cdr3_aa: CASSKGLDRDYGYTF
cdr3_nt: TGTGCCAGCAGTAAGGGACTGGACCGAGACTATGGCTACACCTTC

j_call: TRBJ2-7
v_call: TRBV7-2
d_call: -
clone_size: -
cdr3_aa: CASSLEGGTYGEQYF
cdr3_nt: TGTGCCAGCAGCTTAGAGGGGGGGACTTACGGCGAGCAGTACTTC